The 25 T cell receptor beta chains below all came from one sample that was sequenced in a study of blood T cell repertoires in COVID-19. Profiled with immunoSEQ multiplex PCR; TCRdb holds only in-frame clones, not every one. The sample includes 300,000 to 400,000 clones, approximately 90% seen only once; the top ten take around 4%. Material for sequencing was peripheral blood. Receptors were obtained from a woman aged 50 to 60 with active or convalescent COVID-19.

The rearrangement uses TRBV2 and TRBJ2-5, with D maybe TRBD1 (5 bases). Per the germline V gene, CDR1 is SNHLY and CDR2 is FYNNEI. The CDR3 loop spans 14 amino acids. V lost 4 bases, J lost 5 bases, and 14 bases lay in between. In nucleotides, the CDR3 is TGTGCCAGCAGTGGGGTCTGGGGCTCGGAGACCCAGTACTTC. This sequence encodes CASSGVWGSETQYF.

V and J are TRBV7-9 and TRBJ2-7, with 9 positions matching TRBD2. Trimming removed 4 bases from V and 7 bases from J; junction bases left unmatched: 11. Germline V gene data show CDR1 as SEHNR and CDR2 as FQNEAQ (reference sequence). CDR3 length: 15 amino acids. CDR3 bases: TGTGCCAGCAGCTCCCCGGGGACTAGCACTGGTGAGCAGTACTTC. This gives the protein CASSSPGTSTGEQYF.

The V gene is TRBV7-3, the J gene TRBJ2-1; 7 nucleotides agree with TRBD2. The CDR3 totals 15 residues. V was clipped by 5 bases and J by 4 bases; unmatched bases: 8. CDR1 SGHTA and CDR2 FQGTGA come from the germline V gene. The CDR3 loop reads CASSRAGSPYNEQFF. CDR3 in DNA: TGTGCCAGCAGCCGAGCGGGATCCCCTTACAATGAGCAGTTCTTC.

A single count supports this clone. V gene TRBV14 combines with J gene TRBJ1-2, with unresolved D. The germline V and J ends were trimmed by 2 bases and 5 bases, with 9 bases remaining between them. There are 13 residues in the CDR3. Looked up from germline, CDR1 is SGHDN and CDR2 is FVKESK. The CDR3 DNA reads TGTGCCAGCAGCCAAAACATCCGATATGGCTACACCTTC. Amino acid sequence: CASSQNIRYGYTF. Combining the CDR3 with reference TRBV14 and TRBJ1-2 gives the whole variable domain EAGVTQFPSHSVIEKGQTVTLRCDPISGHDNLYWYRRVMGKEIKFLLHFVKESKQDESGMPNNRFLAERTGGTYSTLKVQPAELEDSGVYFCASSQNIRYGYTFGSGTRLTVV.

The gene calls are TRBV7-2 and TRBJ2-1; possible D gene TRBD1, 6 bases. This CDR3 spans 15 amino acids. V shed 5 bases and J shed 1 base, with 12 bases lying between them. Germline V gene sequence: CDR1 SGHTA, CDR2 FQGNSA. CDR3 loop: CASSPQGLSYNEQFF. CDR3 sequence (DNA): TGTGCCAGCAGCCCACAGGGTTTGTCCTACAATGAGCAGTTCTTC.

J is TRBJ1-1 and V is TRBV5-1; D possibly corresponds to TRBD1 (6 bases). Germline assignment: CDR1 SGHRS and CDR2 YFSETQ. The CDR3 has 18 residues. V lost 0 bases to trimming and J lost 5 bases, with 23 bases between them. CDR3 sequence (DNA): TGCGCCAGCAGCTTGGAGCCGGGGGCCGCTCCCGGGGGGACTGAAGCTTTCTTT. Residues: CASSLEPGAAPGGTEAFF.

The genes are TRBV30 and TRBJ1-1; D might be TRBD1 (5 bases). CDR3 length equals 11 residues. V gave up 3 bases and J gave up 8 bases, with 10 bases separating them. Germline assignment: CDR1 GTSNPN and CDR2 SVGIG (reference sequence). The CDR3 region is CAWRGRGEAFF. DNA for the CDR3: TGTGCCTGGAGGGGTAGGGGAGAAGCTTTCTTT.

The chain recombines TRBV30 with TRBJ2-7; D gene ambiguous. V was shortened by 0 bases and J by 3 bases, with 9 bases between the two germline ends. CDR1 and CDR2 (germline): GTSNPN, SVGIG (reference sequence). There are 13 residues in the CDR3. The CDR3: CAWSVQVDYEQYF. The CDR3 DNA reads as TGTGCCTGGAGTGTACAAGTCGACTACGAGCAGTACTTC.

This sequence joins TRBV3-1 (or the pseudogene TRBV3-2) and TRBJ2-1; 8 bases map to TRBD1. This CDR3 is built from 18 residues. The J segment lost 9 bases and the V segment lost 6 bases, leaving 22 bases of the junction unmatched. Germline V gene sequence: CDR1 LGHDT, CDR2 YNNKEL (reference sequence). CDR3 in DNA: TGTGCCAGCAGTCAATTGCCTCCCGGGACAGGTTCTTCGGGTGAGCAGTTCTTC. It encodes CASSQLPPGTGSSGEQFF.

The chain employs TRBV15 and TRBJ2-2, with D perhaps TRBD2 (5 bases). V was shortened by 1 base and J by 5 bases, with 17 bases between the two germline ends. Germline loops: CDR1 LNHNV, CDR2 YYDKDF (reference sequence). The CDR3 extends over 17 amino acids. The CDR3 DNA is TGTGCCACCAGCAGAGGGGAGAGGGCGGCAACAACCGGGGAGCTGTTTTTT. The encoded protein is CATSRGERAATTGELFF. The entire variable domain, with the rest obtained from reference TRBV15 and TRBJ2-2, is as follows: DAMVIQNPRYQVTQFGKPVTLSCSQTLNHNVMYWYQQKSSQAPKLLFHYYDKDFNNEADTPDNFQSRRPNTSFCFLDIRSPGLGDTAMYLCATSRGERAATTGELFFGEGSRLTVL.

The V gene is TRBV4-2, the J gene TRBJ2-5, with 10 nucleotides matching TRBD2. Germline V gene sequence: CDR1 LGHNA, CDR2 YNFKEQ. The CDR3 contains 21 residues. The J segment lost 0 bases and the V segment lost 2 bases, leaving 18 bases of the junction unmatched. For the CDR3, the DNA is TGTGCCAGCAGCCAATCTTCGCGTCTAGCGGGAGTTGGGGAGTACCAAGAGACCCAGTACTTC. Its protein is CASSQSSRLAGVGEYQETQYF.

As DNA, the CDR3 is TGCGCCAGCAGCCCCCGGAGTGAGGCTGTCGGAAACACCATATATTTT. This translates into CASSPRSEAVGNTIYF. The chain carries TRBV5-1 and TRBJ1-3, with no clear D. The germline V gene has CDR1 SGHRS and CDR2 YFSETQ. Trimming cost V 4 bases and J 4 bases, with 18 bases left between them. The CDR3 extends over 16 amino acids.

The chain recombines TRBV6-1 with TRBJ2-7, with unresolved D. Germline values: CDR1 MNHNS, CDR2 SASEGT. The CDR3 is made up of 11 amino acids. V was clipped by 10 bases and J by 4 bases, with 11 bases between them. As DNA, the CDR3 is TGTGCCACCTTGACCGGGTACGAGCAGTACTTC. Translated: CATLTGYEQYF.

The chain employs TRBV10-2 and TRBJ2-2; 9 bases agree with TRBD1. The CDR3 is made up of 13 amino acids. Germline V CDR1 and CDR2: WSHSY, SAAADI. Germline trimming cut 7 bases from V and 7 bases from J; bases unmatched to any gene: 4. CDR3 loop: CASTGQGIGELFF. CDR3 DNA sequence: TGCGCCAGCACGGGACAGGGTATCGGGGAGCTGTTTTTT.

The gene calls are TRBV2 and TRBJ1-3; tentatively, D is TRBD1 (5 bases). CDR1 is SNHLY, CDR2 FYNNEI, per germline. Trimming removed 11 bases from V and 4 bases from J, with 15 bases in between. There are 13 residues in the CDR3. The CDR3 DNA reads TGTGCCTCCGCCGGGGGGACGGGAAACACCATATATTTT. Translating gives CASAGGTGNTIYF.

This chain connects TRBV2 to TRBJ2-7, with D possibly TRBD1 on 5 matching bases. Germline assignment: CDR1 SNHLY and CDR2 FYNNEI. The CDR3 has 12 amino acids. The V end lost 6 bases, the J end lost 10 bases, and 16 bases lay between the germline ends. The CDR3 bases are TGTGCCAGCAGGGCCGACAGACCAAGCCAGTACTTC. Amino acid sequence: CASRADRPSQYF.

This rearrangement joins TRBV24-1 to TRBJ2-7, with 8 bases fitting TRBD2. J was trimmed by 2 bases and V by 9 bases; bases with no gene match: 23. The CDR3 has 19 amino acids. CDR1 and CDR2 from the germline V gene are KGHDR and SFDVKD. The CDR3 sequence: CATSNTSGPWSLPPYEQYF. As DNA, the CDR3 is TGTGCCACCTCGAATACTAGCGGTCCATGGTCCCTCCCTCCCTACGAGCAGTACTTC.

This chain uses TRBV5-5 with TRBJ1-3, with D unresolved. Between the trimmed V and J ends, which lost 0 bases and 4 bases, there was a span of 11 bases. In germline, CDR1 is SGHKS, CDR2 YYEKEE (reference sequence). CDR3 length: 15 amino acids. The CDR3, as DNA: TGTGCCAGCAGCTTGGTTATGGGCTTGGGAAACACCATATATTTT. Protein product: CASSLVMGLGNTIYF.

DNA of the CDR3: TGTGCCAGCTCACCTATGGTCTTTTTCGAGAGCACAGATACGCAGTATTTT. The encoded protein is CASSPMVFFESTDTQYF. V usage is TRBV18 and J usage is TRBJ2-3; D not resolved. Germline V gene lookup returns CDR1 KGHSH and CDR2 LQKENI. Trimming removed 3 bases at V and 0 bases at J, with 16 bases between. This CDR3 spans 17 amino acids.

The chain is built from TRBV5-4 and TRBJ2-3; D not resolved. Looked up from germline, CDR1 is SGHNT and CDR2 is YYREEE (reference sequence). The CDR3 sequence is 13 residues long. The V and J ends lost 3 bases and 3 bases respectively, with 8 bases between them. The CDR3 reads CASSSPTTDTQYF. The DNA for the CDR3 is TGTGCCAGCAGCTCCCCAACTACAGATACGCAGTATTTT. Using reference TRBV5-4 and TRBJ2-3 for the parts outside the CDR3, the full variable domain is ETGVTQSPTHLIKTRGQQVTLRCSSQSGHNTVSWYQQALGQGPQFIFQYYREEENGRGNFPPRFSGLQFPNYSSELNVNALELDDSALYLCASSSPTTDTQYFGPGTRLTVL.

The chain employs TRBV7-4 and TRBJ1-4; 10 bases map to TRBD1. V was pared by 1 base and J by 0 bases, with 5 bases of the junction left unmatched. This CDR3 region has 18 residues. CDR1 and CDR2 from the germline V gene are SGHVT and SQSDAQ. CDR3 loop: CASSLGTGGKTTNEKLFF. The CDR3 coding sequence is TGTGCCAGCAGCTTAGGGACAGGGGGGAAAACAACTAATGAAAAACTGTTTTTT.

J is TRBJ1-5 and V is TRBV2, with no clear D. The germline gives CDR1 SNHLY, CDR2 FYNNEI. Trimming took 4 bases from V and 0 from J, leaving 7 bases between them. The CDR3 contains 14 residues. The CDR3 sequence is CASSVGSSNQPQHF. The CDR3 DNA follows: TGTGCCAGCAGTGTCGGGAGTAGCAATCAGCCCCAGCATTTT.

The J gene is TRBJ2-2, the V gene TRBV3-1 (or the pseudogene TRBV3-2); TRBD2 matches 8 bases. Germline CDR1 and CDR2: LGHDT and YNNKEL (reference sequence). After removal of 0 bases from V and 7 bases from J, the junction contained 10 bases not matched to a gene. The CDR3 runs 17 residues. The DNA for the CDR3 is TGTGCCAGCAGCCAAGAGGTACTAGCGGTCCGTCGCGGGGAGCTGTTTTTT. This encodes CASSQEVLAVRRGELFF.

This rearrangement joins TRBV7-3 to TRBJ2-1; 8 bases agree with TRBD2. The CDR3 loop spans 15 amino acids. Germline V gives CDR1 SGHTA, CDR2 FQGTGA. Germline trimming cut 5 bases from V and 4 bases from J; bases unmatched to any gene: 7. CDR3 residues: CASSASSGPYNEQFF. The CDR3 nucleotides are TGTGCCAGCAGCGCCTCTAGCGGGCCATACAATGAGCAGTTCTTC. The complete variable domain, with remaining parts taken from reference TRBV7-3 and TRBJ2-1, reads GAGVSQTPSNKVTEKGKYVELRCDPISGHTALYWYRQSLGQGPEFLIYFQGTGAADDSGLPNDRFFAVRPEGSVSTLKIQRTERGDSAVYLCASSASSGPYNEQFFGPGTRLTVL.

The CDR3 reads CASSLASNTEAFF. CDR3 DNA: TGTGCCAGCAGCTTAGCCAGTAACACTGAAGCTTTCTTT. The chain links TRBV13 to TRBJ1-1; D gene uncertain. Germline-derived CDR1 and CDR2 are PRHDT and FYEKMQ (reference sequence). CDR3 length equals 13 residues. V lost 1 base and J lost 2, with 5 bases in between.